Reported below is one T cell receptor beta chain. The antigen it binds to is not known. No clone much larger than this one lies a single base away; base qualities are absent. The protocol used for the library was 5' RACE. The sample was run on an Illumina HiSeq 2500. A second roughly 6 to 12 cycle PCR used a sample-barcoded 5' primer and a J-beta primer mix. A unique molecular identifier was introduced onto each TCR beta cDNA molecule by a template-switch 5' adaptor carrying 12 random nucleotides. At least 2.5 million CDR3-containing paired-end reads were obtained from each sample. First-strand cDNA was synthesized from all RNA with the Mint cDNA synthesis kit, primed by a TRBC-specific oligonucleotide. After uracil-DNA glycosylase treatment, a first 18-cycle PCR used universal primers M1SS and BC2_uni_R on all cDNA. On the authors' methods: Each sample was normalized by randomly selecting 1 million high-quality reads, each carrying a distinct molecular identifier. Instead of being binned into consensus sequences, reads with shared molecular identifiers were discarded. MiTCR, run with a Q25 quality threshold and the strictest error-elimination algorithm, handled CDR3 identification, clonotype clustering and error correction. A nonparametric unseen species model using Euler transformation provided a lower-bound estimate of total TCR beta diversity. TCRdb ran its own pipeline on the public reads, namely fastp trimming at Q25 and MiXCR clone calling, and kept in-frame beta chains. Rows are combined by CDR3 protein, so each entry shows the most common genes and DNA. The V and J calls, along with clone size, are taken from TCRdb and not from the paper's own processing. This sample holds roughly 500,000 distinct CDR3 sequences; around 24% were observed only once. The ten largest make up around 10% of the sample.

The 39 donors, aged about 6 to 90 years, were systemically healthy Caucasian individuals from Russia. Around 10 milliliters of peripheral blood were collected from each donor into EDTA-treated Vacutainer tubes. Ficoll-Paque density-gradient centrifugation was used to isolate PBMCs, with at least 6.5 million per sample. Total RNA, at least 6 micrograms per sample, was extracted from PBMCs with Trizol reagent. For every donor, flow cytometry on a PBMC aliquot measured the percentage of naive CD45RAhigh/CD27high T cells. These data originate in a study of blood T cells in healthy people across ages (dated by TCRdb to 2014 to 2015). The study in broad terms: In model experiments, template switching captured about one uniquely barcoded TCR beta cDNA molecule for every two T cells. The study measured age-related changes in TCR beta repertoire diversity using deep sequencing normalized with unique cDNA molecular identifiers. Using the same blood draw, the study looked at two additional independent replicas of 1 million unique cDNA reads for two donors, one aged 18 to 30 and the other aged 80 or older. Donors were grouped into four age groups: young (average 16 years), middle-aged (roughly 38), aged (over 55) and long-lived (82).

What the study reported, not specific to this receptor: Donor CMV infection status was unknown, potentially confounding age-related changes in expanded clonotypes. Since profiling was done on bulk unsorted PBMCs, naive and antigen-experienced compartments could not be conclusively compared. The long-lived group showed more naive CD4+ T cells, fewer expanded clones and increased TCR diversity than the aged group, suggesting age selection. Total diversity estimates from one million sequenced T cells were considered lower bounds and underestimates. The percentage of naive T cells measured by flow cytometry correlated strongly with observed TCR beta diversity. Observed TCR beta diversity per million T cells fell roughly linearly with age, and a significant reduction was already apparent by age about 38.

CDR1 and CDR2 are drawn from the germline V gene: SGHVS, FNYEAQ. V is trimmed back by 4 bases and J by 6 bases, and the junction contains 11 bases that no gene match accounts for. Its CDR3 holds 16 amino acids, cysteine through phenylalanine. Only the CDR3 portion is preserved as DNA: 48 bases, with reading frame beginning at the first base. The sample also formed part of further work on T cells of mothers and their children. Per that second paper: Nine systemically healthy Caucasian individuals, comprising three mothers and their six children, were included as donors. cDNA synthesis used all of the extracted RNA, with about 1.5 ug of RNA in each 15 ul reaction. Sample barcodes and 2-4 random nucleotides were added via the M1S primer in the second PCR. Each mother yielded over 9 million TCR beta CDR3 reads and each child roughly 2.9 million reads. In both related and unrelated pairs, thymic selection shapes the output of TCR recombination in a similar way, with inherited differences having only a minor effect. Normalized repertoire overlap was always found to be slightly, but never significantly, higher in related mother-child pairs than in unrelated mother-child pairs. With a sensitivity of approximately 100 clones per million clonotypes, no persistent microchimeric T cell clones were detected. The study used deep NGS to compare TCR beta repertoires of mothers and children, seeking features distinguishing related mother-child pairs from unrelated individuals. Mothers averaged roughly 36 +/- 4 years of age and children averaged about 10 +/- 4 years. After adapter ligation was performed with NEBNext reagents, the libraries were sequenced on an Illumina HiSeq 2000 with 100+100 nt paired-end reads. To avoid cross-contamination, the mother libraries and the child libraries were prepared a month apart and sequenced in separate runs. Each donor had between roughly 450,000 and 2,100,000 distinct TCR beta clonotypes identified. Naive TCR beta clonotypes were estimated from low-frequency clonotypes matched to each donor's FACS-determined naive share, without sorting.

Sequencing used blood. The TCR originated in a boy aged 5-17 years in good health. The sequence links TRBV7-6 to TRBJ2-1, and TRBD2 aligns with 8 junction nucleotides. CDR3 protein: CASSYGAGEGGNEQFF. The base sequence is TGTGCCAGCAGCTACGGAGCGGGAGAGGGTGGCAATGAGCAGTTCTTC.